The 10 T cell receptor beta chains reported below all come from one sample, sequenced in a study of blood T cell repertoires in COVID-19. TCRdb's table, derived via immunoSEQ multiplex PCR, lists solely in-frame clones and lacks some. The data show 150,000 to 200,000 clones, around 89% seen once. The specimen was peripheral blood. The receptors were gathered from a man in his sixties with acute or convalescent COVID-19.

The rearrangement joins TRBV18 to TRBJ1-3; D possibly corresponds to TRBD1 (6 bases). Trimming removed 0 bases from V and 0 bases from J, with 6 bases in between. The CDR3 loop spans 15 amino acids. Germline V gene lookup returns CDR1 KGHSH and CDR2 LQKENI. The CDR3 sequence: CASSPPTGSGNTIYF. DNA of the CDR3: TGTGCCAGCTCACCACCGACAGGCTCTGGAAACACCATATATTTT.

The chain couples TRBV4-2 to TRBJ1-2; D might be TRBD1 (5 bases). Germline CDR1 and CDR2: LGHNA and YNFKEQ. With 0 bases removed from V and 12 bases from J, the gap between germline ends came to 11 bases. This CDR3 region has 12 residues. In DNA form, the CDR3 reads TGTGCCAGCAGCCAAGATGGGGCAGTTCACACCTTC. Translation: CASSQDGAVHTF.

There are a few counts of this clone. The chain employs TRBV4-1 and TRBJ2-7; TRBD2 aligns across 11 bases. This CDR3 contains 15 residues. Losses at the gene ends were 4 bases for V and 0 bases for J; bases not matched to a gene: 2. CDR1 and CDR2 from the germline V gene are MGHRA and YSYEKL. This CDR3 is CASSLTSGSSYEQYF. The CDR3 DNA is TGCGCCAGCAGCCTAACTAGCGGGAGCTCCTACGAGCAGTACTTC.

J is TRBJ1-4 and V is TRBV7-2; no clear D. Looked up from germline, CDR1 is SGHTA and CDR2 is FQGNSA. The CDR3 length is 14 residues. V dropped 5 bases and J dropped 4 bases, with 11 bases sitting between them. CDR3 DNA sequence: TGTGCCAGCAGCCCCGGGAGGGTTAATGAAAAACTGTTTTTT. Protein sequence: CASSPGRVNEKLFF.

The V and J genes are TRBV10-2 and TRBJ1-3, with 7 bases aligning to TRBD1. In germline, CDR1 is WSHSY, CDR2 SAAADI. The CDR3 sequence is 16 residues long. V lost 4 bases and J lost 0; bases outside the gene matches: 6. The CDR3 region is CASSGGDRRSGNTIYF. The CDR3 nucleotides read TGCGCCAGCAGTGGTGGGGACAGACGCTCTGGAAACACCATATATTTT.

The chain couples TRBV10-1 to TRBJ2-5, with 8 nucleotides matching TRBD1. The J segment lost 5 bases and the V segment lost 5 bases, leaving 4 bases of the junction unmatched. The CDR3 has 13 residues. Germline V gene data show CDR1 as WNHNN and CDR2 as SYGVQD (reference sequence). The CDR3 is CASSWTGTETQYF. The CDR3, as DNA: TGCGCCAGCAGTTGGACAGGGACGGAGACCCAGTACTTC.

The chain joins TRBV6-5 to TRBJ2-5; the match to TRBD2 covers 8 bases. With 6 bases clipped from V and 1 base from J, the junction kept 4 bases outside the gene matches. CDR1 is MNHEY, CDR2 SVGAGI, per germline. This CDR3 spans 14 amino acids. The CDR3 sequence is CASSLTSAQETQYF. The CDR3 bases are TGTGCCAGCAGCCTGACTAGCGCCCAAGAGACCCAGTACTTC.

The sample holds a few counts of this clone. The chain carries TRBV5-1 and TRBJ2-5; 7 bases are shared with TRBD2. Germline CDR1 is SGHRS and CDR2 is YFSETQ. J lost 2 bases, V lost 1 base, and 5 bases had no gene match. This CDR3 has 15 residues. The CDR3 loop is CASSLSLAEQETQYF. In nucleotides, the CDR3 is TGCGCCAGCAGCTTGTCCCTAGCGGAGCAAGAGACCCAGTACTTC.

This chain connects TRBV10-3 to TRBJ1-5; D ambiguous. The germline gives CDR1 ENHRY, CDR2 SYGVKD. CDR3 length: 12 residues. Between the trimmed V and J ends, which lost 10 bases and 5 bases, there was a span of 12 bases. The CDR3 bases are TGTGCCACGGGAGAGGGAGATCAGCCCCAGCATTTT. Its translation is CATGEGDQPQHF.

The chain joins TRBV7-9 to TRBJ2-3; weak D call: TRBD2 (6 bases). This CDR3 contains 15 residues. Deletions cut 3 bases from V and 2 bases from J, with 12 bases between. From germline, CDR1 is SEHNR and CDR2 FQNEAQ (reference sequence). DNA for the CDR3: TGTGCCAGCAGCTTTGCGGGACTGAACACAGATACGCAGTATTTT. Translation: CASSFAGLNTDTQYF.